The 31 T cell receptor beta chains below come from one sample, sequenced in a study of T cell repertoires in cytomegalovirus infection. TCRdb passed the reads through MiXCR, listing each CDR3 protein once. The sample lists about 260,000 distinct CDR3 sequences; approximately 9.1% were seen once. The sequenced sample was PBMCs. Receptor source: a human donor in good health (CMV status not recorded). Some clones in this sample may be carry-over from other donors' samples.

About this clonotype: An end of the junction differs from the germline gene, which may be a read error. The V gene is TRBV28, the J gene TRBJ2-5; 9 bases are shared with TRBD1. Germline CDR1 MDHEN, CDR2 SYDVKM. The CDR3 runs to 15 residues. CDR3 amino acids: CAGSHPGQGGETQYF. The CDR3 DNA reads as TGTGCCGGCAGTCACCCGGGACAGGGAGGAGAGACCCAGTACTTC.

V is TRBV7-6 and J is TRBJ2-7; TRBD2 is a possible D gene (6 bases). V was cut by 3 bases and J by 4 bases, with 16 bases left in between. The CDR3 runs to 15 residues. Germline V gives CDR1 SGHVS, CDR2 FNYEAQ. The CDR3 nucleotides read TGTGCCAGCAGCTTGGGGACTGGAGAGTGGTACGAGCAGTACTTC. This encodes CASSLGTGEWYEQYF.

This clonotype has at least ten counts. The rearrangement links TRBV6-2 or TRBV6-3 to TRBJ2-1; possibly TRBD1 for D (5 bases). CDR3 length: 16 amino acids. CDR1 is MNHEY and CDR2 is SVGEGT in the germline V gene. The germline V and J ends were trimmed by 4 bases and 0 bases, with 13 bases remaining between them. The CDR3 DNA sequence: TGTGCCAGCAGTTCTTCCAGGGCCAGCTCCTACAATGAGCAGTTCTTC. Translated: CASSSSRASSYNEQFF.

This clonotype was detected a few times. This chain connects TRBV5-1 to TRBJ1-1; 7 positions agree with TRBD1. The CDR3 is made up of 16 amino acids. V dropped 6 bases and J dropped 1; count of bases not matched to a gene: 12. Germline CDR1 reads SGHRS; CDR2 reads YFSETQ. The CDR3 DNA sequence: TGCGCCAGCAAGGACAGGCCAATGGGAACGAACACTGAAGCTTTCTTT. This encodes CASKDRPMGTNTEAFF. Full variable domain (rest looked up from reference TRBV5-1 and TRBJ1-1): KAGVTQTPRYLIKTRGQQVTLSCSPISGHRSVSWYQQTPGQGLQFLFEYFSETQRNKGNFPGRFSGRQFSNSRSEMNVSTLELGDSALYLCASKDRPMGTNTEAFFGQGTRLTVV.

This clonotype showed up many times. The chain joins TRBV7-7 to TRBJ2-2; TRBD1 matches at 10 bases. After removal of 4 bases from V and 4 bases from J, the junction contained 3 bases not matched to a gene. This CDR3 has 15 residues. In germline, CDR1 is SSHAT, CDR2 FNYEAQ (reference sequence). For the CDR3, the DNA is TGTGCCAGCAGCTCTCGGACAGGGGGCACCGGGGAGCTGTTTTTT. Translated, it gives CASSSRTGGTGELFF.

This clonotype was seen only a few times. The rearrangement joins TRBV20-1 to TRBJ1-4; 7 bases fit TRBD1. This CDR3 comprises 12 residues. Germline V CDR1 and CDR2: DFQATT, SNEGSKA (reference sequence). Unmatched junction bases numbered 2, after V lost 3 bases and J lost 7 bases. The CDR3 region has the DNA TGCAGTGCTAGGACAGGGTTTGAAAAACTGTTTTTT. Encoded protein: CSARTGFEKLFF.

This clonotype has ten or more counts. The chain has TRBV20-1 and TRBJ2-7; 13 positions agree with TRBD2. V dropped 5 bases and J dropped 0; count of bases not matched to a gene: 10. This CDR3 is built from 17 residues. Germline CDR1 and CDR2: DFQATT and SNEGSKA (reference sequence). The CDR3 protein is CSASGPGTSGNSYEQYF. In DNA, the CDR3 is TGCAGTGCTTCCGGGCCCGGGACTAGCGGGAACTCCTACGAGCAGTACTTC.

This clonotype has a count of ten or more. V is TRBV7-2 and J is TRBJ2-4; 7 bases fit TRBD2. J was trimmed by 1 base and V by 2 bases; bases with no gene match: 2. Germline V gives CDR1 SGHTA, CDR2 FQGNSA. The CDR3 sequence is 15 residues long. Here the CDR3 DNA reads TGTGCCAGCAGCTTAAGGGAGGGGGCCAAAAACATTCAGTACTTC. Translating it yields CASSLREGAKNIQYF.

This clonotype showed up many times. The chain is built from TRBV20-1 and TRBJ2-3; TRBD2 matches 9 bases. The junction had 3 bases not matched to a gene; V was cut back by 6 bases and J by 2 bases. Germline CDR1 and CDR2: DFQATT and SNEGSKA (reference sequence). This CDR3 has 13 amino acids. The chain's CDR3 is CSASGLATDTQYF. DNA of the CDR3: TGCAGTGCCTCGGGACTAGCCACAGATACGCAGTATTTT.

The chain joins TRBV11-2 to TRBJ2-5, with TRBD1 as a possible D gene (6 bases). Looked up from germline, CDR1 is SGHAT and CDR2 is FQNNGV. The germline V and J ends were trimmed by 1 base and 2 bases, with 11 bases remaining between them. The CDR3 loop spans 15 amino acids. This chain's CDR3 is CASSLVPTGQETQYF. In nucleotides, the CDR3 is TGTGCCAGCAGCTTAGTCCCGACAGGACAAGAGACCCAGTACTTC.

This sequence joins TRBV9 and TRBJ2-7; the D call may be TRBD1 or TRBD2 (5 bases each). Germline-derived CDR1 and CDR2 are SGDLS and YYNGEE. Trimming stripped 4 bases from V and 0 bases from J, with 17 bases between. This CDR3 contains 16 residues. This chain's CDR3 is CASSPPGPRSSYEQYF. The CDR3 nucleotides read TGTGCCAGCAGCCCCCCGGGACCTAGGAGCTCCTACGAGCAGTACTTC.

This clonotype was picked up many times. The rearrangement uses TRBV12-3 or TRBV12-4 and TRBJ1-3; D unclear. The CDR3 is 11 residues long. Trimming removed 5 bases from V and 3 bases from J, with 2 bases in between. The CDR3 is CASSRGNTIYF. CDR3 coding DNA: TGTGCCAGCAGTCGTGGAAACACCATATATTTT.

V usage is TRBV4-3 and J usage is TRBJ2-2; 7 nucleotides line up with TRBD1. The trim removed 0 bases at V and 6 bases at J, leaving 4 bases unmatched. The CDR3 sequence is 15 residues long. CDR1 and CDR2 from the germline V gene are LGHNA and YSLEER. The DNA for the CDR3 is TGCGCCAGCAGCCAAGACGGGCAGGGGGCCGGGGAGCTGTTTTTT. Amino acid sequence: CASSQDGQGAGELFF.

This clonotype came up many times. The chain employs TRBV19 and TRBJ1-5; TRBD1 matches at 8 bases. The CDR3 extends over 12 amino acids. Per germline, CDR1 LNHDA and CDR2 SQIVND (reference sequence). Unmatched junction bases numbered 0, after V lost 5 bases and J lost 6 bases. The CDR3 region is CASSGTGQPQHF. The DNA for the CDR3 is TGTGCCAGTAGTGGGACAGGTCAGCCCCAGCATTTT.

The chain recombines TRBV19 with TRBJ1-1, with unresolved D. V was trimmed by 1 base and J by 1 base, leaving 10 bases between them. Germline CDR1 reads LNHDA; CDR2 reads SQIVND (reference sequence). CDR3 length equals 15 residues. CDR3 DNA: TGTGCCAGTAGTATAGGAAGTACACCGAACACTGAAGCTTTCTTT. Protein: CASSIGSTPNTEAFF.

This clonotype was seen a few times. This chain links TRBV28 with TRBJ1-2; the match to TRBD1 covers 7 bases. The V and J ends lost 6 bases and 0 bases, in that order; junction bases with no gene match: 4. Germline V gene sequence: CDR1 MDHEN, CDR2 SYDVKM. The CDR3 covers 14 residues. The CDR3 reads CASRTGMANYGYTF. CDR3 nucleotide sequence: TGTGCCAGCAGGACAGGGATGGCTAACTATGGCTACACCTTC.

This sequence joins TRBV12-3 or TRBV12-4 and TRBJ1-2; D is unresolved. Trimming removed 6 bases at V and 4 bases at J, with 12 bases between. The CDR3 runs to 13 residues. The CDR3: CASSPGRVYGYTF. The DNA of the CDR3 is TGTGCCAGCAGCCCCGGTCGAGTCTATGGCTACACCTTC.

This clonotype has a count of ten or more. This chain connects TRBV10-3 to TRBJ1-1, with unresolved D. Trimming left V 6 bases short and J 2 bases short, with 7 bases between. The CDR3 has 12 residues. Germline V CDR1 and CDR2: ENHRY, SYGVKD. CDR3: CAIRDRNTEAFF. The CDR3 DNA is TGTGCCATCAGGGACCGAAACACTGAAGCTTTCTTT.

V gene TRBV12-3 or TRBV12-4 combines with J gene TRBJ1-6, with D tentatively TRBD1 (6 bases). This CDR3 has 14 amino acids. Trimming stripped 6 bases from V and 6 bases from J, with 12 bases between. CDR3 region: CASRDSEGNSPLHF. The CDR3 nucleotides read TGTGCCAGCAGGGACAGTGAGGGTAATTCACCCCTCCACTTT.

A word on this clonotype: A single base separates this from a much larger clone, so it may be a read error. The missing conserved phenylalanine or tryptophan at the end of this CDR3 makes a read error likely. The chain joins TRBV7-2 to TRBJ2-3, with D possibly TRBD2 on 5 matching bases. The CDR3 loop spans 16 amino acids. V dropped 4 bases and J dropped 2 bases, with 16 bases sitting between them. The germline V gene has CDR1 SGHTA and CDR2 FQGNSA. The DNA for the CDR3 is TGTGCCAGCAGCTCCCAGCTTGGACTCCACACAGATACGCAGTATCTT. Translated, it gives CASSSQLGLHTDTQYL.

This clonotype was recorded many times. The chain joins TRBV7-8 to TRBJ1-6; D is perhaps TRBD1 (6 bases). CDR1 and CDR2 (germline): SGHVS, FQNEAQ. The CDR3 sequence is 15 residues long. The V end was cut by 6 bases, the J end by 4 bases, with 13 bases between. DNA for the CDR3: TGTGCCAGCAGTATCTCCGGGACATATAATTCACCCCTCCACTTT. This sequence encodes CASSISGTYNSPLHF.

The rearrangement joins TRBV11-2 to TRBJ2-7; the match to TRBD2 covers 8 bases. Germline CDR1 SGHAT, CDR2 FQNNGV. V lost 5 bases, J lost 7 bases, and 4 bases stayed unmatched. The CDR3 is 12 amino acids. The CDR3 DNA reads TGTGCCAGCAGCACATCGGGGGGGGAGCAGTACTTC. Its translation: CASSTSGGEQYF.

In this sample, this clonotype turned up many times. The chain joins TRBV7-3 to TRBJ2-1; perhaps TRBD2 as D (7 bases). Looked up from germline, CDR1 is SGHTA and CDR2 is FQGTGA. This CDR3 spans 16 amino acids. Trimming left V 3 bases short and J 10 bases short, with 22 bases between. The CDR3 sequence: CASSLGARGARVEQFF. The CDR3 bases are TGTGCCAGCAGCTTGGGGGCCCGGGGGGCTAGGGTGGAGCAGTTCTTC.

This clonotype has at least ten counts. The V and J genes are TRBV6-6 and TRBJ2-2; 7 nucleotides align to TRBD1. This CDR3 is built from 14 residues. CDR1 and CDR2 (germline): MNHNY, SVGAGI (reference sequence). V gave up 8 bases and J gave up 4 bases; unmatched junction bases: 7. The CDR3 loop reads CASRGGAGTGELFF. The CDR3 DNA follows: TGTGCCAGCCGAGGGGGCGCGGGCACCGGGGAGCTGTTTTTT.

The genes are TRBV6-2 or TRBV6-3 and TRBJ1-1, with 10 positions matching TRBD1. The germline CDR1 and CDR2 sequences are MNHEY and SVGEGT. The V segment lost 8 bases and the J segment 5 bases; nucleotides outside the gene matches: 8. The CDR3 length is 14 residues. The CDR3 DNA sequence: TGTGCCAGCGGGGACAGGGGAGGAGGGACTGAAGCTTTCTTT. Translated, it gives CASGDRGGGTEAFF.

This clonotype was observed many times. The chain recombines TRBV7-2 with TRBJ1-2; 7 bases are a match to TRBD1. The ends lost 5 bases at V and 4 bases at J; junction bases unmatched: 10. The CDR3 consists of 15 residues. Germline values: CDR1 SGHTA, CDR2 FQGNSA. CDR3 loop: CASSPLLGQIYGYTF. Written as DNA, the CDR3 is TGTGCCAGCAGCCCCTTATTGGGACAGATCTATGGCTACACCTTC.

V and J are TRBV28 and TRBJ2-1; D may be TRBD2 (6 bases). V lost 10 bases to trimming and J lost 5 bases, with 18 bases between them. CDR1 is MDHEN and CDR2 is SYDVKM in the germline V gene. The CDR3 contains 14 residues. CDR3 sequence: CATHKGGINNEQFF. Here the CDR3 DNA reads TGTGCCACCCACAAGGGCGGGATTAACAATGAGCAGTTCTTC.

The chain recombines TRBV12-3 or TRBV12-4 with TRBJ2-7; no firm D call. V dropped 3 bases and J dropped 6 bases, with 12 bases sitting between them. The CDR3 length is 13 residues. CDR3 in amino acids: CASSFIIASEQYF. The CDR3 nucleotides are TGTGCCAGCAGTTTCATCATCGCCTCCGAGCAGTACTTC.

This clonotype came up many times. J is TRBJ1-3 and V is TRBV20-1; no clear D. Trimming pared 1 base from V and 8 bases from J, leaving 6 bases between. Germline V gene sequence: CDR1 DFQATT, CDR2 SNEGSKA (reference sequence). There are 11 residues in the CDR3. CDR3 DNA: TGCAGTGCTAGAGCCGGCGACACCATATATTTT. Residues: CSARAGDTIYF.

This clonotype was counted at least ten times. The chain joins TRBV12-3 or TRBV12-4 to TRBJ1-1; D perhaps matches TRBD1 (6 bases). V was shortened by 3 bases and J by 6 bases, with 14 bases between the two germline ends. The CDR3 has 14 amino acids. CDR3 nucleotides: TGTGCCAGCAGTTTTAGGACAGTCAACCCTGAAGCTTTCTTT. It is translated as CASSFRTVNPEAFF.

This chain connects TRBV28 to TRBJ2-7, with unresolved D. Germline V gene data show CDR1 as MDHEN and CDR2 as SYDVKM. Trimming removed 5 bases at V and 6 bases at J, with 14 bases between. This CDR3 region has 13 residues. The CDR3 region is CASSATFGGEQYF. For the CDR3, the DNA is TGTGCCAGCAGTGCCACTTTCGGCGGCGAGCAGTACTTC.